A selection of T cell receptor beta chains follows, all from one sample in a study of vaccination effects on CD4 cells after COVID-19. These TCRs' antigens remain unknown. Clones were sequenced by immunoSEQ multiplex PCR, and TCRdb holds only the in-frame ones, with some missing. In the table there are tens of thousands of clones, about three quarters of which are singletons. Sequences were derived from CD4+ T cells from PBMCs cultured with HCoV-229E spike peptides, sampled before COVID-19 vaccination. The receptors were sampled from a human donor who received a COVID-19 vaccine. Both conserved end residues are part of each CDR3. The order of the fields is CDR3 DNA, CDR3 protein, V gene, J gene, CDR3 length, D gene, clone size. A D gene is named only where the DNA matches it firmly. Part of the rows lack a size; the others show once, few, many or a class for expanded clones.

CDR3 DNA: TGTGCCAGCAGGGGAGATTCCTACGAGCAGTACTTC
CDR3 protein: CASRGDSYEQYF
V gene: TRBV27
J gene: TRBJ2-7
CDR3 length: 12
D gene: .
clone size: .

CDR3 DNA: TGTGCCAGTAGTATAACGGGCATGAACACTGAAGCTTTCTTT
CDR3 protein: CASSITGMNTEAFF
V gene: TRBV19
J gene: TRBJ1-1
CDR3 length: 14
D gene: .
clone size: .

CDR3 DNA: TGTGCCAGCAGCTCCGGGACAGTAATTATCGAGCAGTACTTC
CDR3 protein: CASSSGTVIIEQYF
V gene: TRBV7-8
J gene: TRBJ2-7
CDR3 length: 14
D gene: TRBD1
clone size: .

CDR3 DNA: TGTGCCAGCAGCATTCGGCACACCATATATTTT
CDR3 protein: CASSIRHTIYF
V gene: TRBV13
J gene: TRBJ1-3
CDR3 length: 11
D gene: .
clone size: .

CDR3 DNA: TGTGCCAGCAGCGCCCCCCCGGGACTAGCAGGCGAGCAGTACTTC
CDR3 protein: CASSAPPGLAGEQYF
V gene: TRBV3-1/TRBV3-2
J gene: TRBJ2-7
CDR3 length: 15
D gene: TRBD2
clone size: .

CDR3 DNA: TGCGCCAGCAGCTTAGCAGGCCGGGGTGGCTACACCTTC
CDR3 protein: CASSLAGRGGYTF
V gene: TRBV5-1
J gene: TRBJ1-2
CDR3 length: 13
D gene: .
clone size: few

CDR3 DNA: TGTGCCAGCAGCCAACCGTCAGGAGTTACGAGCTATGGCTACACCTTC
CDR3 protein: CASSQPSGVTSYGYTF
V gene: TRBV3-1/TRBV3-2
J gene: TRBJ1-2
CDR3 length: 16
D gene: .
clone size: .

CDR3 DNA: TGCGCCAGCAGGGGACAGGACAATGAAAAACTGTTTTTT
CDR3 protein: CASRGQDNEKLFF
V gene: TRBV5-1
J gene: TRBJ1-4
CDR3 length: 13
D gene: TRBD1
clone size: .

CDR3 DNA: TGTGCCAGCAGCCCTAGCGGGGGGGCAGGTTCTCAGTACTTC
CDR3 protein: CASSPSGGAGSQYF
V gene: TRBV7-9
J gene: TRBJ2-4
CDR3 length: 14
D gene: TRBD2
clone size: .

CDR3 DNA: TGTGCCAGTAGGGCAGATACGCAGTATTTT
CDR3 protein: CASRADTQYF
V gene: TRBV19
J gene: TRBJ2-3
CDR3 length: 10
D gene: .
clone size: .

CDR3 DNA: TGTGCCAGCAGACAGAGGATAGACGGCTACACCTTC
CDR3 protein: CASRQRIDGYTF
V gene: TRBV2
J gene: TRBJ1-2
CDR3 length: 12
D gene: .
clone size: .

CDR3 DNA: TGTGCCAGCAGTGACGAACAGTGGAACACTGAAGCTTTCTTT
CDR3 protein: CASSDEQWNTEAFF
V gene: TRBV2
J gene: TRBJ1-1
CDR3 length: 14
D gene: .
clone size: once

CDR3 DNA: TGTGCCAGTAGTATTACTGGAGCTAACACTGAAGCTTTCTTT
CDR3 protein: CASSITGANTEAFF
V gene: TRBV19
J gene: TRBJ1-1
CDR3 length: 14
D gene: .
clone size: .

CDR3 DNA: TGTGCCAGCTCTTCAGGGACAGGGCTCAATCAGCCCCAGCATTTT
CDR3 protein: CASSSGTGLNQPQHF
V gene: TRBV7-9
J gene: TRBJ1-5
CDR3 length: 15
D gene: TRBD1
clone size: .

CDR3 DNA: TGTGCCACCGGGGCCGGCCAGAAAGAGACCCAGTACTTC
CDR3 protein: CATGAGQKETQYF
V gene: TRBV28
J gene: TRBJ2-5
CDR3 length: 13
D gene: .
clone size: once

CDR3 DNA: TGTGCCAGCAGACGAACTAGCACAGATACGCAGTATTTT
CDR3 protein: CASRRTSTDTQYF
V gene: TRBV5-4
J gene: TRBJ2-3
CDR3 length: 13
D gene: .
clone size: .